This entry features one T cell receptor (beta chain) sequence. Its antigen is currently unknown. This entry belongs to a study of a mutant IDH1 vaccine in newly diagnosed glioma. Whole-study context: Vaccination followed radiotherapy alone by 4-6 weeks, or accompanied temozolomide cycles. Treated patients were roughly 62% male, approximately 40% female, mean age approximately 42 years. Patients arrived already treated with radiotherapy, temozolomide, or both, most having had both.

Profiling relied on immunoSEQ multiplex PCR, and the TCRdb table lists in-frame clones only, not all of them. The repertoire consists of tens of thousands of clones, with about 73% occurring once and the leading ten covering over 20%. Study-wide results and limits: Top peripheral T cell clonotype shifts appeared unrelated to pseudoprogression.

The CDR3 is 14 amino acids. Germline V gene lookup returns CDR1 SGHVS and CDR2 FQNEAQ. With V trimmed by 3 bases and J by 4 bases, 2 bases remained unmatched. Time point defined: week 11, during vaccination. It was 300 ug of mutant IDH1 20-mer peptide that made up each vaccine dose, given with topical imiquimod. This TCR derives from a man younger than 45 with glioma. Sequenced material: PBMCs, taken from a glioma patient whose treatment included an IDH1 peptide vaccine. The chain employs TRBV7-8 and TRBJ1-5, with 8 bases identical to TRBD1. DNA for the CDR3: TGTGCCAGCAGCTTCCAGGGGGCAAATCAGCCCCAGCATTTT. Protein product: CASSFQGANQPQHF.